These T cell receptor beta chains were read from a single sample in a study of shared clonotypes between healthy human individuals. This table comes from immunoSEQ multiplex PCR, and its TCRdb copy is limited to in-frame clones, with some not included. This sample yields about 680,000 clones, of which approximately 90% are seen a single time; roughly 24% belongs to the top ten. The specimen sequenced was naive CD8+ T cells sorted from blood. These receptors all stem from a man aged 25 to 40 in good health. Each CDR3 is given with its conserved first and last residue. D genes are given only for firm matches. Size tells how often a clone was seen (once, few, many) or the class of an expanded clone, and some rows leave it out.

clone_size: NA
d_call: NA
j_call: TRBJ2-6
v_call: TRBV7-8
cdr3_aa: CASSKRGLASGANVLTF
cdr3_nt: TGTGCCAGCAGCAAAAGGGGCCTAGCTTCTGGGGCCAACGTCCTGACTTTC

clone_size: few
d_call: NA
j_call: TRBJ2-7
v_call: TRBV5-1
cdr3_aa: CASTTYEQYF
cdr3_nt: TGCGCCAGCACAACCTACGAGCAGTACTTC

clone_size: NA
d_call: NA
j_call: TRBJ2-5
v_call: TRBV5-4
cdr3_aa: CASSTAGAKETQYF
cdr3_nt: TGTGCCAGCAGCACGGCGGGGGCGAAGGAGACCCAGTACTTC

clone_size: NA
d_call: NA
j_call: TRBJ2-2
v_call: TRBV29-1
cdr3_aa: CSVETPNTGELFF
cdr3_nt: TGCAGCGTGGAGACCCCGAACACCGGGGAGCTGTTTTTT

clone_size: NA
d_call: NA
j_call: TRBJ1-2
v_call: TRBV19
cdr3_aa: CASSIGSVPDNYGYTF
cdr3_nt: TGTGCCAGTAGTATAGGATCAGTTCCCGATAACTATGGCTACACCTTC

clone_size: NA
d_call: NA
j_call: TRBJ2-2
v_call: TRBV7-6
cdr3_aa: CASSLSGAGELFF
cdr3_nt: TGTGCCAGCAGCTTATCCGGCGCCGGGGAGCTGTTTTTT

clone_size: NA
d_call: TRBD1
j_call: TRBJ2-5
v_call: TRBV28
cdr3_aa: CASSFGTGGTGETQYF
cdr3_nt: TGTGCCAGCAGTTTTGGGACAGGGGGAACGGGAGAGACCCAGTACTTC

clone_size: NA
d_call: NA
j_call: TRBJ2-7
v_call: TRBV27
cdr3_aa: CASSLLPPGPRDEQYF
cdr3_nt: TGTGCCAGCAGTTTATTGCCCCCCGGTCCACGCGACGAGCAGTACTTC

clone_size: NA
d_call: NA
j_call: TRBJ1-1
v_call: TRBV6-5
cdr3_aa: CASSYGGGGDAEAFF
cdr3_nt: TGTGCCAGCAGTTACGGTGGGGGGGGCGATGCTGAAGCTTTCTTT

clone_size: NA
d_call: NA
j_call: TRBJ2-5
v_call: TRBV27
cdr3_aa: CASSSSWRGPETQYF
cdr3_nt: TGTGCCAGCTCTTCGTCGTGGAGGGGGCCCGAGACCCAGTACTTC

clone_size: NA
d_call: TRBD1
j_call: TRBJ2-7
v_call: TRBV27
cdr3_aa: CASSVLTGDDEQYF
cdr3_nt: TGTGCCAGCAGTGTCCTGACAGGGGACGACGAGCAGTACTTC

clone_size: NA
d_call: TRBD2
j_call: TRBJ2-6
v_call: TRBV11-2
cdr3_aa: CASSGGSGANVLTF
cdr3_nt: TGTGCCAGTAGCGGGGGCTCTGGGGCCAACGTCCTGACTTTC

clone_size: NA
d_call: NA
j_call: TRBJ1-2
v_call: TRBV7-9
cdr3_aa: CASSFTGDYGYTF
cdr3_nt: TGTGCCAGCAGCTTTACCGGGGACTATGGCTACACCTTC

clone_size: NA
d_call: NA
j_call: TRBJ2-7
v_call: TRBV1
cdr3_aa: CTNPRTSGSLYEQYF
cdr3_nt: TGCACCAACCCGAGAACTAGCGGGAGTTTGTACGAGCAGTACTTC

clone_size: NA
d_call: NA
j_call: TRBJ1-2
v_call: TRBV5-8
cdr3_aa: CASSLAGVGYGYTF
cdr3_nt: TGTGCCAGCAGCCTGGCAGGGGTCGGCTATGGCTACACCTTC

clone_size: once
d_call: NA
j_call: TRBJ2-1
v_call: TRBV21-1
cdr3_aa: CASSQTPDRGYNEQFF
cdr3_nt: TGTGCCAGCAGCCAAACACCGGACAGGGGGTACAATGAGCAGTTCTTC